The clone carrying this T cell receptor (beta chain) was recorded once. Its antigen is not identified. This table comes from immunoSEQ multiplex PCR, and its TCRdb copy is limited to in-frame clones, with some not included. The data hold 20,000 to 30,000 clones, with under 90% observed a single time. No patient escaped relapse after autologous stem cell transplantation, and brentuximab vedotin exposure varied. The best responses consisted of complete response, partial response or progressive disease. This record belongs to a study of PD-1 blockade in classical Hodgkin lymphoma. Study-wide results and limits: Newly diagnosed patients were reported to exhibit reduced baseline TCR diversity relative to healthy donors.

This CDR3 is built from 16 residues. The germline V gene has CDR1 SGHAT and CDR2 FQNNGV. The V and J ends lost 5 bases and 5 bases, in that order; junction bases with no gene match: 5. The clonotype was recovered from a human donor with classical Hodgkin lymphoma. V is TRBV11-2 and J is TRBJ2-2, with 13 nucleotides matching TRBD2. Sequencing used peripheral blood mononuclear cells (PBMCs), obtained before the second cycle of nivolumab. This CDR3 reads CASSHRLAGGTGELFF. The CDR3, as DNA: TGTGCCAGCAGCCATCGACTAGCGGGAGGTACCGGGGAGCTGTTTTTT.